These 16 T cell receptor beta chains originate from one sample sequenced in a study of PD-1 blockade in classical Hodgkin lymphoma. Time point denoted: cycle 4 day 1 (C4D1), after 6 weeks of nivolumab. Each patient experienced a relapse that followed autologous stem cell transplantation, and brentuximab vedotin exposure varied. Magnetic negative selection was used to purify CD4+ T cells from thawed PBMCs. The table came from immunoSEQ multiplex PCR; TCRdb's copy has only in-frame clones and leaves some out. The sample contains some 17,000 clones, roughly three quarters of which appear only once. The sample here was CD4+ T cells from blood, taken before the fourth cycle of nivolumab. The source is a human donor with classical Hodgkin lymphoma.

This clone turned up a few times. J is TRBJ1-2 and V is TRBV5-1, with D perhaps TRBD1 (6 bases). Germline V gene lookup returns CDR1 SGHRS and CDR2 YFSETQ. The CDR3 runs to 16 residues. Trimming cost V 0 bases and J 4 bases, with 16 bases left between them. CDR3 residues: CASSLGATGSSYGYTF. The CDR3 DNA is TGCGCCAGCAGCTTGGGGGCAACAGGGAGCTCCTATGGCTACACCTTC. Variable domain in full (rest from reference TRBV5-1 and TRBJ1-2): KAGVTQTPRYLIKTRGQQVTLSCSPISGHRSVSWYQQTPGQGLQFLFEYFSETQRNKGNFPGRFSGRQFSNSRSEMNVSTLELGDSALYLCASSLGATGSSYGYTFGSGTRLTVV.

CDR3 nucleotide sequence: TGTGCCAGCAGCTTCCCCACCGACAGGGAAGGCGAGCAGTACTTC. It yields the protein CASSFPTDREGEQYF. The chain uses TRBV11-3 and TRBJ2-7; 7 positions match TRBD1. Germline CDR1 reads SGHNT; CDR2 reads YENEEA. The CDR3 consists of 15 residues. V lost 3 bases to trimming and J lost 6 bases; unmatched junction nucleotides: 11.

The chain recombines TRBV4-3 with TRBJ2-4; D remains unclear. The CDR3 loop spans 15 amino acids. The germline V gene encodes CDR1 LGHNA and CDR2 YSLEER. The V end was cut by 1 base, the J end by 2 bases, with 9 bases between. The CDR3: CASSQGVTPKNIQYF. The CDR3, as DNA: TGCGCCAGCAGCCAAGGTGTGACACCCAAAAACATTCAGTACTTC.

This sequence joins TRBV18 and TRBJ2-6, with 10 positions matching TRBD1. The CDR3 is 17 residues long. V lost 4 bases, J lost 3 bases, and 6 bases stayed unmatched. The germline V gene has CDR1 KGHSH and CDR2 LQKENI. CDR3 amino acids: CASSHRQGAIGANVLTF. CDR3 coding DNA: TGTGCCAGCTCACACCGACAGGGGGCGATTGGGGCCAACGTCCTGACTTTC.

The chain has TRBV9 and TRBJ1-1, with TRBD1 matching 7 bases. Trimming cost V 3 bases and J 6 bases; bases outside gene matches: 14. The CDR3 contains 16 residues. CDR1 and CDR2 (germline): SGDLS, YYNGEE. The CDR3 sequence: CASSGYTGTDVAEAFF. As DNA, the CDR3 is TGTGCCAGCAGCGGATACACCGGGACAGATGTAGCTGAAGCTTTCTTT.

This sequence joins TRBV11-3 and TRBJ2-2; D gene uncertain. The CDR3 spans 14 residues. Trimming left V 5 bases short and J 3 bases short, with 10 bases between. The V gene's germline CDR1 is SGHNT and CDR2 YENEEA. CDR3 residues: CASSPGPDTGELFF. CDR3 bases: TGTGCCAGCAGCCCCGGGCCCGACACCGGGGAGCTGTTTTTT.

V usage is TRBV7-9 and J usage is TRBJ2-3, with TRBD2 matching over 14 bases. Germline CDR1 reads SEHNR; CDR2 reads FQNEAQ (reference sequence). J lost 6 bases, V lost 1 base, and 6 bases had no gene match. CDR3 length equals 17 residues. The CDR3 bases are TGTGCCAGCAGCTTAGGGGGGACTAGCGGGAGTTTGGATACGCAGTATTTT. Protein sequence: CASSLGGTSGSLDTQYF.

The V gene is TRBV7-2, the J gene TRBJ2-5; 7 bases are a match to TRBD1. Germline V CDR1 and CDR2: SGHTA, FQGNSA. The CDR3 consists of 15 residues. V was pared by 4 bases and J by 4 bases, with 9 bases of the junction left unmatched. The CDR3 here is CASSYQQGLLETQYF. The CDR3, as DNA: TGTGCCAGCAGCTACCAACAGGGGTTATTAGAGACCCAGTACTTC.

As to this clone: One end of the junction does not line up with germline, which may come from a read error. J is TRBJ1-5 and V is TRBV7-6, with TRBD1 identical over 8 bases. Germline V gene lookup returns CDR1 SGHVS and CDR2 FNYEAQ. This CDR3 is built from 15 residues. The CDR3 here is CASRLGTGSNQPQHF. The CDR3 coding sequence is TGTGCCAGCAGGTTAGGGACAGGTAGCAATCAGCCCCAGCATTTT.

The CDR3 spells CASSMGTGRVTEAFF. CDR3 sequence (DNA): TGTGCCAGTAGTATGGGGACAGGGAGGGTTACTGAAGCTTTCTTT. J is TRBJ1-1 and V is TRBV19, with 9 bases matching TRBD1. The length of the CDR3 is 15 residues. The V and J ends lost 3 bases and 5 bases, in that order; junction bases with no gene match: 7. Looked up from germline, CDR1 is LNHDA and CDR2 is SQIVND (reference sequence).

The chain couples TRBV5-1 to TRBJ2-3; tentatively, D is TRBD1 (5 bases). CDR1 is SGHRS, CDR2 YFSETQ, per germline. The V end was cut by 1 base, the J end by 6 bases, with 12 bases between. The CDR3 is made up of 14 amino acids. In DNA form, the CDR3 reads TGCGCCAGCAGCTTGAGCAGGGTTAGGGATACGCAGTATTTT. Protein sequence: CASSLSRVRDTQYF.

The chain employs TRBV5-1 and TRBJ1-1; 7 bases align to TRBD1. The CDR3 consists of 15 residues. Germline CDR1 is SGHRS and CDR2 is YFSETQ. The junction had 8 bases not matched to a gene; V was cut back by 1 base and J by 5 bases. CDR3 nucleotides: TGCGCCAGCAGCTTGACAGGGGTAAGAGGGACTGAAGCTTTCTTT. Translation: CASSLTGVRGTEAFF.

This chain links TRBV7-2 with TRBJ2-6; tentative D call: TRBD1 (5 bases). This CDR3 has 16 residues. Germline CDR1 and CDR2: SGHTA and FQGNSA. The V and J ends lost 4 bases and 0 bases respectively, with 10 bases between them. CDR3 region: CASSSSGFSGANVLTF. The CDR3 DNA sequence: TGTGCCAGCAGCTCCTCAGGGTTCTCTGGGGCCAACGTCCTGACTTTC.

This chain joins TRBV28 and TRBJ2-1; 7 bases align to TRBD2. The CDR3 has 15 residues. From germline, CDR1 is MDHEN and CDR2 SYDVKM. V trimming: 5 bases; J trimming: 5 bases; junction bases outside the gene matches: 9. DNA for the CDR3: TGTGCCAGCAGTCCCCTTGGGGGAGGGAACAATGAGCAGTTCTTC. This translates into CASSPLGGGNNEQFF.

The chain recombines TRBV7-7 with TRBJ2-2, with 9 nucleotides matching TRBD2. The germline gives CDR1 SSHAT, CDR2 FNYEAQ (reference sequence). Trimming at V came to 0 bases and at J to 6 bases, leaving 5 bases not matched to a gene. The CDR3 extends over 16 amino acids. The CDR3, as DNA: TGTGCCAGCAGCTTAGCTGTAGCGGGAGCCGCCGGGGAGCTGTTTTTT. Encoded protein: CASSLAVAGAAGELFF. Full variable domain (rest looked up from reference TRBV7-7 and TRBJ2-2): GAGVSQSPRYKVTKRGQDVTLRCDPISSHATLYWYQQALGQGPEFLTYFNYEAQPDKSGLPSDRFSAERPEGSISTLTIQRTEQRDSAMYRCASSLAVAGAAGELFFGEGSRLTVL.

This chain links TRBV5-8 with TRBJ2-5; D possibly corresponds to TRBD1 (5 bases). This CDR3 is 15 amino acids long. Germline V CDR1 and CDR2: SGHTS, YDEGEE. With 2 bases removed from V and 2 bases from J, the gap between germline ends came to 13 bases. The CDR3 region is CASSLGRALQETQYF. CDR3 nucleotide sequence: TGTGCCAGCAGCTTAGGCAGGGCCCTTCAAGAGACCCAGTACTTC.